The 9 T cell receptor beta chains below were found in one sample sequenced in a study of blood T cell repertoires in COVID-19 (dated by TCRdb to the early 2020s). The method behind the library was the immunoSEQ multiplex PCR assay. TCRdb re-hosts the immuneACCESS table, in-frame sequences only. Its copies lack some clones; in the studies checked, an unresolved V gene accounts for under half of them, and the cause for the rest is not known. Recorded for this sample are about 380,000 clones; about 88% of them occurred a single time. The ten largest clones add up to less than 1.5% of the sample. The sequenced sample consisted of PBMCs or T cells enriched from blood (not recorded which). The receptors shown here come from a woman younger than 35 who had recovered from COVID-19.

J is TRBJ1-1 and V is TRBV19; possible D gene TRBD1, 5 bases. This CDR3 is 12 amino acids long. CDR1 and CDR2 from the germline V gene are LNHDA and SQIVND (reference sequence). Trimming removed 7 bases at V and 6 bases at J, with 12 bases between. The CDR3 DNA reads TGTGCCAGTATGGGGCCTACACCTGAAGCTTTCTTT. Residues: CASMGPTPEAFF.

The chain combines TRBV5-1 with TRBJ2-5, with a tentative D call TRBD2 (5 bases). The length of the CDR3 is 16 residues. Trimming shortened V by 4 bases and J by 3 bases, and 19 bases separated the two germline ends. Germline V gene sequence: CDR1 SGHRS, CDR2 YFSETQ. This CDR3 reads CASSPRGMGGEETQYF. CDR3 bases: TGCGCCAGCAGCCCCCGGGGAATGGGCGGTGAAGAGACCCAGTACTTC.

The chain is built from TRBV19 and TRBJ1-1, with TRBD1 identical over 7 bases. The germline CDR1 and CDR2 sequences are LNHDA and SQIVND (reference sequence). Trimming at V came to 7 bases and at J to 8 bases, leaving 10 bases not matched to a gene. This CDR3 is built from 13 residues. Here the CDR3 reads CASTMRGRVEAFF. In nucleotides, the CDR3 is TGTGCCAGTACTATGAGGGGGCGGGTGGAAGCTTTCTTT. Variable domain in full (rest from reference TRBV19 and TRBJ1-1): DGGITQSPKYLFRKEGQNVTLSCEQNLNHDAMYWYRQDPGQGLRLIYYSQIVNDFQKGDIAEGYSVSREKKESFPLTVTSAQKNPTAFYLCASTMRGRVEAFFGQGTRLTVV.

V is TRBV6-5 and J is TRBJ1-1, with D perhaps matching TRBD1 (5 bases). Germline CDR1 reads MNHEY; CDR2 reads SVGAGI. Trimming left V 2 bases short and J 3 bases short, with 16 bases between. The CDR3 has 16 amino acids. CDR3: CASSYGWEGGDTEAFF. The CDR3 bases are TGTGCCAGCAGTTACGGCTGGGAAGGAGGGGACACTGAAGCTTTCTTT.

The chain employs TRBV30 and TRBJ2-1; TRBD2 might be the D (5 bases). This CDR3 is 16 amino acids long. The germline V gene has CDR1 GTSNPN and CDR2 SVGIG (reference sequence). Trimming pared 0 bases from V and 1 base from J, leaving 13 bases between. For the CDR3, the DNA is TGTGCCTGGAGTGTATTAAGTCAGCGGTCCTACAATGAGCAGTTCTTC. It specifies CAWSVLSQRSYNEQFF.

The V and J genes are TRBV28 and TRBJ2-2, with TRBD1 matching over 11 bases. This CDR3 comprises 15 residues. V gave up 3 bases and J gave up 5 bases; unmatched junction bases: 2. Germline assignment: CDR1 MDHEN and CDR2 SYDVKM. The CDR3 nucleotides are TGTGCCAGCAGTTTCGGGACAGGGGGTACCGGGGAGCTGTTTTTT. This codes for CASSFGTGGTGELFF.

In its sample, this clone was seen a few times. The CDR3 here is CASSRRFTGDYGYTF. CDR3 in DNA: TGTGCCAGCAGCCGAAGATTCACTGGAGACTATGGCTACACCTTC. This chain joins TRBV14 and TRBJ1-2; no reliable D call. V gave up 4 bases and J gave up 3 bases, with 15 bases separating them. The CDR3 is 15 residues long. Germline lookup yields CDR1 SGHDN and CDR2 FVKESK.

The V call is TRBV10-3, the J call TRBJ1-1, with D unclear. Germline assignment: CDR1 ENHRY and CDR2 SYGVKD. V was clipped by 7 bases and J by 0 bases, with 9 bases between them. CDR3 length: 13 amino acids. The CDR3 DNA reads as TGTGCCATCAAACCAGCGATGAACACTGAAGCTTTCTTT. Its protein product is CAIKPAMNTEAFF.

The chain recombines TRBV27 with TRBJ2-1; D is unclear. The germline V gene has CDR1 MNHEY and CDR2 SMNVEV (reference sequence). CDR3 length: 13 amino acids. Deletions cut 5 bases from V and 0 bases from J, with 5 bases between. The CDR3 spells CASSASSYNEQFF. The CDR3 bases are TGTGCCAGCAGTGCCAGCTCCTACAATGAGCAGTTCTTC.